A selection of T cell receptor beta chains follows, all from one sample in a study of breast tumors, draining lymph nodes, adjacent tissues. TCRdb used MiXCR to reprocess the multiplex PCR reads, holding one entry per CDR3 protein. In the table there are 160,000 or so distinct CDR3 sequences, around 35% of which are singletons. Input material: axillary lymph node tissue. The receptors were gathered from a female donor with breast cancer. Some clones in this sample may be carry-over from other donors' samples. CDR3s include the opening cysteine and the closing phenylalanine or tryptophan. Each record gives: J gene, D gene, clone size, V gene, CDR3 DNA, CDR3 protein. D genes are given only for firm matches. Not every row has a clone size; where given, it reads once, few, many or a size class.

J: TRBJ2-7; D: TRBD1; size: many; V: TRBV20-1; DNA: TGCAGTGCTAGAGATGGGGACAGGGCCTACGAGCAGTACTTC; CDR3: CSARDGDRAYEQYF
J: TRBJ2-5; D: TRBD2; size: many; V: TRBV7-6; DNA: TGTGCCAGCAGCTCAGCGGGACTAGCGGGAGGAGGGACCCAGTACTTC; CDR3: CASSSAGLAGGGTQYF
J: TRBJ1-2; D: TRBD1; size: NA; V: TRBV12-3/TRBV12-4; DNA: TGTGCCTGCAGAAAGGACAGGGGGGATGGCTGCACCTTC; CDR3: CACRKDRGDGCTF
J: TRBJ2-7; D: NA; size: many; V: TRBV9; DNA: TGTGCCAGCAGCGTAGGAAACACTTTTTACGAGCAGTACTTC; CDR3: CASSVGNTFYEQYF
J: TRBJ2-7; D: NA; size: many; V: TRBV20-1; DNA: TGCAGTGCCGAGGGACGGAAGACTTCCTACGAGCAGTACTTC; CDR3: CSAEGRKTSYEQYF
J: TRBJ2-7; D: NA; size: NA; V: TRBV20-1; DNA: TGCAGCGCTCGGAGCAGGGTAGCTTTCTACGAGCAGTACTTC; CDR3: CSARSRVAFYEQYF
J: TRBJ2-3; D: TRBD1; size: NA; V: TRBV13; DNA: TGTGCCAGCAGTCTACAAAGGCTTCAGGGGGCGACAGATACGCAGTATTTT; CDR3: CASSLQRLQGATDTQYF
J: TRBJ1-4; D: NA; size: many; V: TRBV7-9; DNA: TGTGCCAGCAGCTTCGACAGTCCTAATGAAAAACTGTTTTTT; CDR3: CASSFDSPNEKLFF
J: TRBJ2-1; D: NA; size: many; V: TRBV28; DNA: TGTGCCAGCAGTTCGTCCGTTGCGGGATCGTACAATGAGCAGTTCTTC; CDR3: CASSSSVAGSYNEQFF
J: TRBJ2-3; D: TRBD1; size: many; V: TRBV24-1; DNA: TGTGCCACCAGTGCTCGGCAGGGGGTAGATACGCAGTATTTT; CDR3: CATSARQGVDTQYF
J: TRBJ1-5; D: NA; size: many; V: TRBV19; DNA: TGTGCCAGTAGTATTGATCCAGGGGCGGTAAATCAGCCCCAGCATTTT; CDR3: CASSIDPGAVNQPQHF
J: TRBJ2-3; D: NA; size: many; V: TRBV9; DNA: TGTGCCAGCAGCGTAGGAGGGGACGGGGTGACAGATACGCAGTATTTT; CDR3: CASSVGGDGVTDTQYF
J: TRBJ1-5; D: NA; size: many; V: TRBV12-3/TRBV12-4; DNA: TGTGCCAGCAGTTTAGGGGATAGCAATCAGCCCCAGCATTTT; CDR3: CASSLGDSNQPQHF
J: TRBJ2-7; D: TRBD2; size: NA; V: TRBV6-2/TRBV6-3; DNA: TGTGCCAGCAGACTCGCCGGACTAGCGGAATCCTACGAGCAGTACTTC; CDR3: CASRLAGLAESYEQYF
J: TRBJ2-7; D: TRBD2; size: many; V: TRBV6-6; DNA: TGTGCCAGCAGTCAGACTAGCGGGCCCAGATACGAGCAGTACTTC; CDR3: CASSQTSGPRYEQYF
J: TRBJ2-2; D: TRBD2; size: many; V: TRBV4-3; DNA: TGCGCCAGCAGCCCTCTGGGAGGTGGAGCGGGAGGCACCGGGGAGCTGTTTTTT; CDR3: CASSPLGGGAGGTGELFF
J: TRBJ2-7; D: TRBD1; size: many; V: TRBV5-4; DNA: TGTGCCAGCTCCCGGGACAGGAGATACGAGCAGTACTTC; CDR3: CASSRDRRYEQYF
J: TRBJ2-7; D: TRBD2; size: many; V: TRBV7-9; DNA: TGTGCCAGCAGCTTTCCCACTAGCGGGAGTAGCGAGCAGTACTTC; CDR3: CASSFPTSGSSEQYF
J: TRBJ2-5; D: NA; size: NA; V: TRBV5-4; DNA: TGTGCCAGCAGCTTGGATGGGGGAGAAGAGACCCAGTACTTC; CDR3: CASSLDGGEETQYF
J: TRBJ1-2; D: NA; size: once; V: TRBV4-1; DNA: TGCGCCAGCAGCCAGGGGGGTGCTGGCTACACCTTC; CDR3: CASSQGGAGYTF